The 5 T cell receptor beta chains presented below share a single source sample, sequenced in a study of neurological immune-mediated disorders. TCRdb re-analysed the 5' RACE reads in MiXCR, keeping a single row per CDR3 protein. The sample lists some 25,000 distinct CDR3 sequences, over 6.5% occurring once. What was sequenced was PBMCs. The receptors were sampled from a middle-aged woman in good health.

There are many counts of this clonotype. This chain connects TRBV20-1 to TRBJ1-5; tentative D call: TRBD1 (6 bases). The CDR3 has 14 amino acids. In germline, CDR1 is DFQATT, CDR2 SNEGSKA (reference sequence). The ends were cut back, 3 bases at V and 5 bases at J, with 14 bases in the middle. CDR3 loop: CSASFGGRDQPQHF. The CDR3 DNA follows: TGCAGTGCTAGCTTCGGGGGGCGAGATCAGCCCCAGCATTTT.

Within the sample, this clonotype is medium-sized. The chain recombines TRBV9 with TRBJ2-2; 8 bases fit TRBD1. Unmatched junction bases numbered 9, after V lost 2 bases and J lost 6 bases. This CDR3 spans 16 amino acids. In germline, CDR1 is SGDLS, CDR2 YYNGEE. The CDR3: CASSVGQGVISGELFF. The DNA for the CDR3 is TGTGCCAGCAGCGTCGGACAGGGAGTGATTTCCGGGGAGCTGTTTTTT.

Ten or more counts support this clonotype. CDR3 loop: CASSSGTTYNEQFF. CDR3 DNA: TGCGCCAGCAGCAGCGGGACTACCTACAATGAGCAGTTCTTC. The rearrangement links TRBV5-1 to TRBJ2-1; 7 nucleotides agree with TRBD2. From germline, CDR1 is SGHRS and CDR2 YFSETQ. The CDR3 contains 14 residues. The V and J ends lost 4 bases and 2 bases, in that order; junction bases with no gene match: 3.

This clonotype occurred many times. The V and J genes are TRBV6-1 and TRBJ2-7; 7 bases agree with TRBD2. The CDR3 loop spans 19 amino acids. Losses at the gene ends were 0 bases for V and 2 bases for J; bases not matched to a gene: 16. Germline V gene data show CDR1 as MNHNS and CDR2 as SASEGT. Written as DNA, the CDR3 is TGTGCCAGCAGTGAAGCGCGAAATTTGTACGGGACTACAACCTACGAGCAGTACTTC. Translation: CASSEARNLYGTTTYEQYF.

This clonotype was recorded at least ten times. This chain links TRBV29-1 with TRBJ1-5; D is unclear. The CDR3 has 14 amino acids. The V gene's germline CDR1 is SQVTM and CDR2 ANQGSEA. V was clipped by 6 bases and J by 2 bases, with 14 bases between them. The CDR3 DNA reads as TGCAGCGTCGCCCATGGTGTGGGCAATCAGCCCCAGCATTTT. This encodes CSVAHGVGNQPQHF.